A selection of T cell receptor beta chains follows, all from one sample in a study of blood T cell repertoires in COVID-19. Assay: immunoSEQ multiplex PCR; the TCRdb copy retains only in-frame clones and omits some. The table records 25,000 to 35,000 clones, approximately 84% of them present only once. Input material: peripheral blood. These receptors all come from an elderly woman with acute or convalescent COVID-19. CDR3s include the opening cysteine and the closing phenylalanine or tryptophan. The D gene is left open where the match is weak. Clone sizes are given selectively: once, few, many, or a class where the clone is expanded.

CASSMVAGSTDTQYF TGTGCCAGTAGTATGGTAGCGGGGAGCACAGATACGCAGTATTTT TRBJ2-3 TRBD2 TRBV19 -
CASSRSLTNYGYTF TGTGCCAGTAGTAGGAGTTTGACTAACTATGGCTACACCTTC TRBJ1-2 - TRBV19 few
CASSFSGSATQYF TGTGCCAGCAGCTTTAGTGGGAGTGCTACGCAGTATTTT TRBJ2-3 - TRBV5-4 -
CASSGTSGRQETQYF TGTGCCAGTTCCGGGACTAGCGGGAGGCAAGAGACCCAGTACTTC TRBJ2-5 TRBD2 TRBV6-5 once
CASSPTRTGPGQPQHF TGTGCCAGCTCACCCACTAGGACAGGCCCAGGTCAGCCCCAGCATTTT TRBJ1-5 TRBD1 TRBV18 -
CASSHTVNQPQHF TGTGCCAGCAGTCACACAGTTAATCAGCCCCAGCATTTT TRBJ1-5 - TRBV6-5 -
CASRWSELSEAFF TGTGCCAGTAGGTGGTCGGAGTTATCTGAAGCTTTCTTT TRBJ1-1 - TRBV19 once
CAWSVGRVNTGELFF TGTGCCTGGAGTGTGGGCAGGGTAAACACCGGGGAGCTGTTTTTT TRBJ2-2 - TRBV30 few
CASAPGASGSTDTQYF TGTGCTAGTGCCCCCGGGGCTAGCGGAAGCACAGATACGCAGTATTTT TRBJ2-3 TRBD2 TRBV12-5 -
CASSPRAGTGEGRQHF TGTGCCAGCTCACCTCGAGCTGGGACAGGGGAGGGGCGCCAGCATTTT TRBJ1-5 TRBD1 TRBV18 -
CASSPGQANYGYTF TGTGCCAGCAGCCCGGGACAGGCTAACTATGGCTACACCTTC TRBJ1-2 TRBD1 TRBV5-6 few
CASGTGGNTGELFF TGTGCCAGCGGGACAGGAGGAAACACCGGGGAGCTGTTTTTT TRBJ2-2 TRBD1 TRBV18 -
CASSMASQAWIAFF TGTGCCAGTAGTATGGCATCGCAGGCCTGGATAGCTTTCTTT TRBJ1-1 - TRBV19 -
CSAPRATAAFF TGCAGTGCCCCCAGGGCGACTGCGGCTTTCTTT TRBJ1-1 - TRBV20-1 -
CASSHKDTQYF TGTGCCAGCAGTCACAAAGATACGCAGTATTTT TRBJ2-3 - TRBV6-2/TRBV6-3 -
CASTISGSRNQPQHF TGTGCCAGTACAATTTCGGGGTCACGCAATCAGCCCCAGCATTTT TRBJ1-5 - TRBV19 once
CASMRQGLNQPQHF TGTGCCAGTATGAGACAGGGCCTTAATCAGCCCCAGCATTTT TRBJ1-5 TRBD1 TRBV19 -
CASSYEENNEQFF TGTGCCAGCAGTTACGAGGAGAACAATGAGCAGTTCTTC TRBJ2-1 - TRBV6-5 -
CASTPWGEGQLFF TGCGCCAGCACCCCTTGGGGGGAAGGGCAACTGTTTTTT TRBJ1-4 - TRBV5-1 -
CASSQDRGGAGGYTF TGTGCCAGCAGCCAAGATCGCGGGGGGGCTGGTGGCTACACCTTC TRBJ1-2 - TRBV14 -
CASTRGTGAMNTEAFF TGCGCCAGCACTCGTGGAACAGGGGCCATGAACACTGAAGCTTTCTTT TRBJ1-1 TRBD1 TRBV5-1 -
CASSYSPGTENYEQYF TGTGCCAGCAGTTACTCGCCCGGGACAGAGAACTACGAGCAGTACTTC TRBJ2-7 TRBD1 TRBV6-5 -
CASSFEAGAASSYNEQFF TGTGCCAGCAGTTTCGAAGCGGGGGCTGCGAGCTCCTACAATGAGCAGTTCTTC TRBJ2-1 TRBD2 TRBV28 -
CASSLTGRTKTSDSYEQYF TGTGCCAGCAGCCTTACGGGGCGGACCAAAACTAGCGACTCCTACGAGCAGTACTTC TRBJ2-7 TRBD2 TRBV5-7 -
CASSEGGPNEKLFF TGTGCCAGCAGTGAAGGGGGGCCTAATGAAAAACTGTTTTTT TRBJ1-4 - TRBV6-1 -
CASSRLEGAPYGYTF TGTGCCAGCAGCCGGCTGGAGGGGGCCCCCTATGGCTACACCTTC TRBJ1-2 TRBD1 TRBV7-2 once
CASSPVRGPTEAFF TGTGCCAGCAGCCCCGTGAGGGGGCCAACTGAAGCTTTCTTT TRBJ1-1 TRBD1 TRBV11-2 -
CASSSPRREAGEQFF TGTGCCAGCAGCAGCCCGCGACGGGAAGCGGGGGAGCAGTTCTTC TRBJ2-1 TRBD2 TRBV7-2 -
CATSDRRAPEAFF TGTGCCACCAGTGATCGCCGAGCACCTGAAGCTTTCTTT TRBJ1-1 - TRBV24-1 -
CAISEYNNQPQHF TGTGCCATCAGTGAATACAACAATCAGCCCCAGCATTTT TRBJ1-5 - TRBV10-3 -
CASSQGRGLLYEQFF TGTGCCAGCAGCCAAGGCAGGGGGCTTTTGTATGAGCAGTTCTTC TRBJ2-1 TRBD1 TRBV14 once
CASSFERGPKYNEQFF TGTGCCAGCAGTTTCGAGCGGGGCCCTAAGTATAATGAGCAGTTCTTC TRBJ2-1 TRBD2 TRBV6-2/TRBV6-3 -
CASSFGTGVGNTIYF TGTGCCAGCAGCTTTGGGACAGGGGTCGGAAACACCATATATTTT TRBJ1-3 TRBD1 TRBV5-8 -
CASHLPSGREEQYF TGTGCCAGCCACCTTCCTAGCGGGAGAGAAGAGCAGTACTTC TRBJ2-7 TRBD2 TRBV6-4 -
CASSLGTPSGSMETQYF TGTGCCAGCAGCTTAGGGACCCCTAGCGGGAGCATGGAGACCCAGTACTTC TRBJ2-5 TRBD2 TRBV11-2 -
CASSENRGTEAFF TGTGCCAGCAGTGAGAACAGGGGCACTGAAGCTTTCTTT TRBJ1-1 TRBD1 TRBV6-2/TRBV6-3 -
CASSQDRGENQPQHF TGCGCCAGCAGCCAGGACAGGGGGGAGAATCAGCCCCAGCATTTT TRBJ1-5 TRBD1 TRBV4-1 few
CASSPQGWGDTEAFF TGTGCCAGTAGTCCACAGGGGTGGGGTGACACTGAAGCTTTCTTT TRBJ1-1 TRBD1 TRBV19 once
CASLESGMHTQYF TGTGCCAGTTTGGAGAGTGGTATGCATACGCAGTATTTT TRBJ2-3 - TRBV12-3/TRBV12-4 -
CASSGDRGREQYF TGTGCCAGCAGTGGGGACAGGGGGAGGGAGCAGTACTTC TRBJ2-7 TRBD1 TRBV12-3/TRBV12-4 -
CASSPKQGAGTEAFF TGTGCCAGCAGTCCGAAGCAGGGGGCGGGCACTGAAGCTTTCTTT TRBJ1-1 TRBD1 TRBV6-2/TRBV6-3 -